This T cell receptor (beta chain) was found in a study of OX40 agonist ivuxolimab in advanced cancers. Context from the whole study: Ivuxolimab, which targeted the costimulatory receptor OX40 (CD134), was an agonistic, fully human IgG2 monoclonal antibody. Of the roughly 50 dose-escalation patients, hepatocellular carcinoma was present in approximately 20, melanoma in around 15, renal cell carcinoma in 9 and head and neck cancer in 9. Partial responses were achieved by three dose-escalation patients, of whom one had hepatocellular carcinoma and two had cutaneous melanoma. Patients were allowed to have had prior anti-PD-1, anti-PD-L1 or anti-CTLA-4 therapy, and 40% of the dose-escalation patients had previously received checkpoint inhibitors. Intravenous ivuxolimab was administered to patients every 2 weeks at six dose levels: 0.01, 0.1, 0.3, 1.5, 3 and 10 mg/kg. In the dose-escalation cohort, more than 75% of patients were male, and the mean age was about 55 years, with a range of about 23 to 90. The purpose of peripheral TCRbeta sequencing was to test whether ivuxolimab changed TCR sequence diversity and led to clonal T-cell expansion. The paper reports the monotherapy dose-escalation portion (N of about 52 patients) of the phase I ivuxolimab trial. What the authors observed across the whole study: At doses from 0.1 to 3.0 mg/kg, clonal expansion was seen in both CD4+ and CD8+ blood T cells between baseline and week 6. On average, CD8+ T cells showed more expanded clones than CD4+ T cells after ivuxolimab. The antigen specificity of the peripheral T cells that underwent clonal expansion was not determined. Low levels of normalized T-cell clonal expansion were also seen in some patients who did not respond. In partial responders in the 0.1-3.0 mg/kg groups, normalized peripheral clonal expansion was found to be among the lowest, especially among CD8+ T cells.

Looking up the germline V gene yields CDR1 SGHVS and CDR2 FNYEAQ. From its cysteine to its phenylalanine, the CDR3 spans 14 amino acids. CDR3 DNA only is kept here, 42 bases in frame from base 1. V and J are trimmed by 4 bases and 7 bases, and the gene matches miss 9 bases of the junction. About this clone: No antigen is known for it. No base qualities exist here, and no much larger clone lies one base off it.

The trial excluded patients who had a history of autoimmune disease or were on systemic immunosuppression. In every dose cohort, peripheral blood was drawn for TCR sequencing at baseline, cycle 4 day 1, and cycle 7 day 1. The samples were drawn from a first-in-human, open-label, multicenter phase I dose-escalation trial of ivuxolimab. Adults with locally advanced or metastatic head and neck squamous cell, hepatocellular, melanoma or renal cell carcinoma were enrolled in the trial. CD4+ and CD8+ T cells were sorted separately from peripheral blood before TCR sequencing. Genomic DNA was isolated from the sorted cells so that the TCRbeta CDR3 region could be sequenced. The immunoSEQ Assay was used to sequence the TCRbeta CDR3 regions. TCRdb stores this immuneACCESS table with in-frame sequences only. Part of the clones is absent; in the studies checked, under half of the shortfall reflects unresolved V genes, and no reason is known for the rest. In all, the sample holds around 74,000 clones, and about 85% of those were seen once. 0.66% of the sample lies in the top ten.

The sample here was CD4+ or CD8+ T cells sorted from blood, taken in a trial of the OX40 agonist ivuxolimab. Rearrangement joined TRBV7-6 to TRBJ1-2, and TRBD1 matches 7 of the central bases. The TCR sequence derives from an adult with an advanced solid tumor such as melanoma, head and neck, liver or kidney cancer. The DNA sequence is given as TGTGCCAGCAGCTCACCCGACAGGGAGGGTGGCTACACCTTC. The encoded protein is CASSSPDREGGYTF.